This entry is about one T cell receptor (beta chain). The antigen remains undetermined. Germline CDR1 SGHRS, CDR2 YFSETQ. The CDR3 runs to 14 residues. Trimming cost V 0 bases and J 8 bases, with 11 bases left between them. Clones were sequenced by immunoSEQ multiplex PCR, and TCRdb holds only the in-frame ones, with some missing. The table has approximately 120,000 clones, about nine tenths seen once. This entry comes from a study of T cell responses to AZD1222 COVID-19 vaccine. Findings and limits, study-wide: Of the AZD1222 recipients, only five to seven were seropositive at baseline.

This sequence joins TRBV5-1 and TRBJ1-4; a possible D gene is TRBD1 (5 bases). The material sequenced was peripheral blood, taken on day 0 of AZD1222 vaccination. This clonotype originated in an adult in good health. CDR3 nucleotide sequence: TGCGCCAGCAGCTTGGAAGGGGATTTAGAAAAACTGTTTTTT. Translated: CASSLEGDLEKLFF.